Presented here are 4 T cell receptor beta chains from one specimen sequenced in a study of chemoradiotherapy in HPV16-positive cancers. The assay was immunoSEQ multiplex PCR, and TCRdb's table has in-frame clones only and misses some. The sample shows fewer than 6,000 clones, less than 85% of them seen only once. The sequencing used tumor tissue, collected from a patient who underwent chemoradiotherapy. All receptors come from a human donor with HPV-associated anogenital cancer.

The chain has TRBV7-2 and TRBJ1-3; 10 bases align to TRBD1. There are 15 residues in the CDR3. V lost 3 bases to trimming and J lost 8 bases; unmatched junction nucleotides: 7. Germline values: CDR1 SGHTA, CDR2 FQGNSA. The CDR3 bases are TGTGCCAGCAGCTTGCTAGGACAGGGGGTGGACACCATATATTTT. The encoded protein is CASSLLGQGVDTIYF. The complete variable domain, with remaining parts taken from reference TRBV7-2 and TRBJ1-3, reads GAGVSQSPSNKVTEKGKDVELRCDPISGHTALYWYRQSLGQGLEFLIYFQGNSAPDKSGLPSDRFSAERTGGSVSTLTIQRTQQEDSAVYLCASSLLGQGVDTIYFGEGSWLTVV.

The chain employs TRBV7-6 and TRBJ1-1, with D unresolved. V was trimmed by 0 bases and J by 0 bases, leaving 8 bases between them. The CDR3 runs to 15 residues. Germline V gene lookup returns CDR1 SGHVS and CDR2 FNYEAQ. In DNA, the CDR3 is TGTGCCAGCAGCTTAGCACCAGTCATGAACACTGAAGCTTTCTTT. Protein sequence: CASSLAPVMNTEAFF.

The CDR3 reads CASSSSGASHGYTF. CDR3 in DNA: TGTGCCAGCAGCTCGTCAGGGGCGTCGCATGGCTACACCTTC. The J gene is TRBJ1-2, the V gene TRBV7-1; D perhaps matches TRBD1 (6 bases). TRBV7-1 is marked as an open reading frame, function uncertain. CDR3 length equals 14 residues. The V and J ends lost 3 bases and 6 bases respectively, with 14 bases between them.

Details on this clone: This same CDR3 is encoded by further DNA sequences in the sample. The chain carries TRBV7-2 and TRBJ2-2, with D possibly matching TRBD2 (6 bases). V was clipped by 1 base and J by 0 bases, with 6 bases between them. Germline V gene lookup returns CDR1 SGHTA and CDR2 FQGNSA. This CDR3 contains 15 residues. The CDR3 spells CASSLGGANTGELFF. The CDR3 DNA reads TGTGCCAGCAGCTTAGGGGGGGCGAACACCGGGGAGCTGTTTTTT.